This entry features one T cell receptor beta chain sequence. Primers targeting TRAV and TRBV primed first-strand cDNA, covering alpha and beta chains. Using a constant-region primer together with a V-primer adapter, TCRs were subjected to 20 to 25 PCR cycles of amplification. TCRdb used MiXCR to reprocess the reads, holding one entry per CDR3 protein. The sample holds some 11,000 distinct CDR3 sequences, 50% to 65% seen once. This sample stems from a study of low-dose radiotherapy and immunotherapy resistance in tumors. Low-dose radiotherapy, low-dose cyclophosphamide, aspirin, ipilimumab and nivolumab were all given to the donors. V lost 5 bases to trimming and J lost 1 base, with 14 bases between them. Germline V lookup: CDR1 SGHVS, CDR2 FQNEAQ. This CDR3 spans 16 amino acids.

This clonotype was sampled from a human donor with advanced metastatic prostate, ovarian, gallbladder or colorectal cancer (not recorded which). This table probably holds off-target reads from a library built for another chain. The chain has TRBV7-8 and TRBJ2-2; D may correspond to TRBD1 or TRBD2 (5 bases each). CDR3 amino acids: CASSLAGTVNTGELFF. The CDR3 bases are TGTGCCAGCAGCCTCGCCGGGACCGTGAACACCGGGGAGCTGTTTTTT.